Below, 25 T cell receptor beta chains from the same sample are listed, as sequenced in a study of shared clonotypes between healthy human individuals. Some clones are missing from TCRdb's copy, which holds only in-frame ones; the method was immunoSEQ multiplex PCR. The data hold about 2 million clones, with just under 95% observed a single time. CD8 cells regarded as naive lacked CD45RO, were positively chosen for CCR7, and omitted terminally differentiated effector memory CD45RA+ cells. Sequencing was carried out using naive CD8+ T cells sorted from blood. Source of these receptors: a man aged 18 to 30 in good health.

The chain is built from TRBV7-9 and TRBJ2-5, with a possible D match to TRBD2 (6 bases). The length of the CDR3 is 15 residues. Germline V lookup: CDR1 SEHNR, CDR2 FQNEAQ (reference sequence). The V end was cut by 1 base, the J end by 1 base, with 10 bases between. The CDR3 bases are TGTGCCAGCAGCTTAGATTGGGGAGGCCAAGAGACCCAGTACTTC. It encodes CASSLDWGGQETQYF.

The chain is built from TRBV7-9 and TRBJ1-1; D remains unclear. V lost 4 bases, J lost 5 bases, and 8 bases lay in between. The CDR3 spans 12 residues. Germline CDR1 SEHNR, CDR2 FQNEAQ (reference sequence). The CDR3, as DNA: TGTGCCAGCAGCTCGAGTGGGACTGAAGCTTTCTTT. This translates into CASSSSGTEAFF. Full variable domain (rest looked up from reference TRBV7-9 and TRBJ1-1): DTGVSQNPRHKITKRGQNVTFRCDPISEHNRLYWYRQTLGQGPEFLTYFQNEAQLEKSRLLSDRFSAERPKGSFSTLEIQRTEQGDSAMYLCASSSSGTEAFFGQGTRLTVV.

This chain links TRBV9 with TRBJ1-3; D is ambiguous. Germline loops: CDR1 SGDLS, CDR2 YYNGEE. This CDR3 comprises 16 residues. With 4 bases removed from V and 0 bases from J, the gap between germline ends came to 14 bases. CDR3 loop: CASSPWTGSSGNTIYF. The DNA of the CDR3 is TGTGCCAGCAGCCCATGGACGGGAAGCTCTGGAAACACCATATATTTT.

This chain connects TRBV7-9 to TRBJ2-1; D is possibly TRBD1 or TRBD2 (5 bases each). CDR1 is SEHNR and CDR2 is FQNEAQ in the germline V gene (reference sequence). The ends were cut back, 2 bases at V and 9 bases at J, with 11 bases in the middle. The CDR3 length is 13 residues. CDR3 DNA sequence: TGTGCCAGCAGCTTAATTGGGGCGGGTGAGCAGTTCTTC. Its translation is CASSLIGAGEQFF.

This clone was seen only a few times. The same CDR3 can be traced to other DNA sequences in this sample. The rearrangement links TRBV30 to TRBJ1-1; tentatively, D is TRBD1 (6 bases). The CDR3 length is 14 residues. The V and J ends lost 0 bases and 5 bases respectively, with 13 bases between them. CDR1 is GTSNPN and CDR2 is SVGIG in the germline V gene (reference sequence). CDR3 coding DNA: TGTGCCTGGAGTGTAGGGCAGGGGAGAACTGAAGCTTTCTTT. It is translated as CAWSVGQGRTEAFF.

The rearrangement joins TRBV4-2 to TRBJ1-1; D uncertain. This CDR3 has 17 amino acids. Germline CDR1 reads LGHNA; CDR2 reads YNFKEQ. V lost 0 bases and J 1 base, leaving 15 bases between the germline ends. The CDR3, as DNA: TGTGCCAGCAGCCAAGAACCCCTGGACGGGGAGAACACTGAAGCTTTCTTT. Its protein is CASSQEPLDGENTEAFF.

CDR3 bases: TGTGCCAGCAGCTTAGGGGTAGACGCAGGGTACGAGCAGTACTTC. Its translation: CASSLGVDAGYEQYF. V gene TRBV7-6 combines with J gene TRBJ2-7; weak D call: TRBD1 (5 bases). In germline, CDR1 is SGHVS, CDR2 FNYEAQ. Trimming stripped 1 base from V and 4 bases from J, with 14 bases between. The CDR3 totals 15 residues.

This clone was seen only once. A read error may produce the germline difference seen at one junction end. The J gene is TRBJ2-2, the V gene TRBV30; D remains ambiguous. The CDR3 runs 14 residues. Germline V CDR1 and CDR2: GTSNPN, SVGIG (reference sequence). The DNA for the CDR3 is TGTGCCTGGAGTGTTAGGACGTACACCGAGGAGCTGTTTTTT. Amino acids: CAWSVRTYTEELFF.

The chain uses TRBV7-3 and TRBJ2-7, with a weak D call TRBD2 (6 bases). The CDR3 runs to 15 residues. Germline lookup yields CDR1 SGHTA and CDR2 FQGTGA. The V end lost 5 bases, the J end lost 2 bases, and 16 bases lay between the germline ends. In DNA form, the CDR3 reads TGTGCCAGCAGCCGACAAGGGGACTCTACCTACGAGCAGTACTTC. Protein product: CASSRQGDSTYEQYF.

This chain links TRBV20-1 with TRBJ2-5; D gene ambiguous. Deletions cut 4 bases from V and 1 base from J, with 4 bases between. CDR1 and CDR2 from the germline V gene are DFQATT and SNEGSKA (reference sequence). This CDR3 comprises 11 residues. The CDR3 spells CSAMVQETQYF. The DNA of the CDR3 is TGCAGTGCTATGGTCCAAGAGACCCAGTACTTC.

DNA of the CDR3: TGTGCCAGCAGCTTATCTGGAACGGGGGAAAAACTGTTTTTT. This sequence encodes CASSLSGTGEKLFF. The rearrangement links TRBV7-2 to TRBJ1-4; D is unresolved. Germline V lookup: CDR1 SGHTA, CDR2 FQGNSA. This CDR3 spans 14 amino acids. Trimming took 2 bases from V and 8 from J, leaving 12 bases between them.

The chain has TRBV4-3 and TRBJ2-5; maybe TRBD1 (5 bases). The V end lost 0 bases, the J end lost 5 bases, and 13 bases lay between the germline ends. The CDR3 contains 15 residues. Germline values: CDR1 LGHNA, CDR2 YSLEER. Here the CDR3 reads CASSQELGRDETQYF. The CDR3 DNA follows: TGCGCCAGCAGCCAAGAGCTGGGCAGGGATGAGACCCAGTACTTC.

The gene calls are TRBV27 and TRBJ1-1, with TRBD1 as a possible D gene (6 bases). The length of the CDR3 is 14 residues. Germline V lookup: CDR1 MNHEY, CDR2 SMNVEV (reference sequence). V was clipped by 4 bases and J by 2 bases, with 11 bases between them. The CDR3 protein is CASSSRGGNTEAFF. The CDR3 DNA reads TGTGCCAGCAGTTCTCGAGGGGGTAACACTGAAGCTTTCTTT.

This clone was seen once. This chain links TRBV27 with TRBJ2-3; no definite D call. Per germline, CDR1 MNHEY and CDR2 SMNVEV (reference sequence). Trimming shortened V by 4 bases and J by 2 bases, and 10 bases separated the two germline ends. CDR3 length: 14 residues. For the CDR3, the DNA is TGTGCCAGCAGTTCAAGACTCGACACAGATACGCAGTATTTT. Translation gives CASSSRLDTDTQYF.

The genes are TRBV27 and TRBJ2-1, with 12 bases matching TRBD2. Per the germline V gene, CDR1 is MNHEY and CDR2 is SMNVEV (reference sequence). V lost 7 bases to trimming and J lost 9 bases; unmatched junction nucleotides: 13. CDR3 length: 16 residues. CDR3 in DNA: TGTGCCAGCAAAGGGACTAGCGGGCCCTGGGGAGGTGAGCAGTTCTTC. Translating it yields CASKGTSGPWGGEQFF.

The genes are TRBV11-2 and TRBJ2-7; unclear D gene. Germline values: CDR1 SGHAT, CDR2 FQNNGV. V was clipped by 2 bases and J by 11 bases, with 13 bases between them. This CDR3 comprises 12 residues. CDR3 sequence reads: CASSLSRKEKYF. DNA of the CDR3: TGTGCCAGCAGCTTATCCCGGAAGGAGAAGTACTTC.

Of note for this clone: The sample holds other DNA sequences that translate to the same CDR3. The chain recombines TRBV27 with TRBJ2-3; D ambiguous. V was pared by 3 bases and J by 3 bases, with 10 bases between. CDR1 is MNHEY and CDR2 is SMNVEV in the germline V gene (reference sequence). The CDR3 has 14 residues. This CDR3 is CASSFGDGTDTQYF. The CDR3 DNA reads as TGTGCCAGCAGTTTTGGGGATGGTACAGATACGCAGTATTTT.

The CDR3 region is CASTLGMGFGQFF. The DNA for the CDR3 is TGTGCCAGCACGTTAGGTATGGGCTTCGGGCAGTTCTTC. V usage is TRBV7-3 and J usage is TRBJ2-1; D not resolved. The CDR3 runs 13 residues. Deletions cut 7 bases from V and 12 bases from J, with 19 bases between. Germline CDR1 and CDR2: SGHTA and FQGTGA.

The count of this clone is one. The sample carries other DNA sequences with the same CDR3. The chain joins TRBV9 to TRBJ1-1; no clear D gene. The CDR3 has 13 amino acids. Germline V gene data show CDR1 as SGDLS and CDR2 as YYNGEE. V lost 4 bases and J lost 4, with 11 bases in between. In DNA, the CDR3 is TGTGCCAGCAGCCCTGGCCTGGGCACTGAAGCTTTCTTT. Its protein is CASSPGLGTEAFF. Drawing the rest from reference TRBV9 and TRBJ1-1, the complete variable domain is DSGVTQTPKHLITATGQRVTLRCSPRSGDLSVYWYQQSLDQGLQFLIQYYNGEERAKGNILERFSAQQFPDLHSELNLSSLELGDSALYFCASSPGLGTEAFFGQGTRLTVV.

The V call is TRBV7-3, the J call TRBJ2-2, with 10 bases aligning to TRBD1. The V gene end was trimmed by 3 bases and the J gene end by 5 bases; junction bases not matched to a gene: 3. Germline V CDR1 and CDR2: SGHTA, FQGTGA. This CDR3 spans 15 amino acids. CDR3 sequence: CASSLTGGITGELFF. The CDR3 nucleotides read TGTGCCAGCAGCTTGACAGGGGGCATTACCGGGGAGCTGTTTTTT.

This chain uses TRBV6-6 with TRBJ1-1, with D possibly matching TRBD1 (5 bases). The CDR3 length is 15 residues. V was cut by 0 bases and J by 2 bases, with 10 bases left in between. CDR1 is MNHNY, CDR2 SVGAGI, per germline (reference sequence). CDR3 protein: CASSYSLGTNTEAFF. Here the CDR3 DNA reads TGTGCCAGCAGTTACTCACTGGGGACCAACACTGAAGCTTTCTTT.

The J gene is TRBJ1-1, the V gene TRBV5-6; D not resolved. The CDR3 extends over 15 amino acids. In germline, CDR1 is SGHDT, CDR2 YYEEEE. V lost 2 bases, J lost 5 bases, and 16 bases lay in between. The CDR3 region has the DNA TGTGCCAGCAGCTTCTCAAGGGAGTGGGGAACTGAAGCTTTCTTT. Translating gives CASSFSREWGTEAFF.

The CDR3 region is CASSYGQRPTDTQYF. CDR3 sequence (DNA): TGCGCCAGCAGCTATGGACAGCGCCCCACAGATACGCAGTATTTT. V usage is TRBV5-1 and J usage is TRBJ2-3, with a weak D call TRBD1 (6 bases). The CDR3 contains 15 residues. The ends were cut back, 3 bases at V and 2 bases at J, with 13 bases in the middle. Germline-derived CDR1 and CDR2 are SGHRS and YFSETQ. Full variable domain (rest looked up from reference TRBV5-1 and TRBJ2-3): KAGVTQTPRYLIKTRGQQVTLSCSPISGHRSVSWYQQTPGQGLQFLFEYFSETQRNKGNFPGRFSGRQFSNSRSEMNVSTLELGDSALYLCASSYGQRPTDTQYFGPGTRLTVL.

CDR3 amino acids: CASRAGTGGDEQFF. The CDR3 DNA sequence: TGCGCCAGCAGAGCCGGGACAGGGGGGGATGAGCAGTTCTTC. The chain has TRBV10-2 and TRBJ2-1, with 11 bases aligning to TRBD1. V trimming: 6 bases; J trimming: 8 bases; junction bases outside the gene matches: 6. The CDR3 covers 14 residues. Germline CDR1 WSHSY, CDR2 SAAADI.

V usage is TRBV5-6 and J usage is TRBJ2-3; possible D gene TRBD2, 5 bases. Trimming removed 0 bases at V and 6 bases at J, with 17 bases between. Per the germline V gene, CDR1 is SGHDT and CDR2 is YYEEEE. CDR3 length equals 16 residues. Here the CDR3 reads CASSLALESRSDTQYF. In DNA, the CDR3 is TGTGCCAGCAGCTTGGCACTAGAGTCCCGCAGCGATACGCAGTATTTT.